The clone carrying this T cell receptor beta chain was seen more than once but under ten times. Its antigen is not known. There were likely unrecorded immune exposures, though donors were nominally healthy when sampled. PCR employed 60 Vbeta and 13 Jbeta primers. The method was immunoSEQ multiplex PCR; TCRdb's version includes in-frame clones alone and lacks a portion of them. The sample holds 100,000 to 150,000 clones, around 84% seen once. This specimen comes from a study of cytomegalovirus exposure and HLA in healthy donors. Study findings and constraints: Researchers catalogued 160 or so TCR beta chains as cytomegalovirus-associated. Most TCR sequences proved rare, with some public TCRs found in many donors. Presence/absence analyses treated sequencing depth as roughly uniform across donors.

V lost 2 bases, J lost 2 bases, and 7 bases stayed unmatched. The germline V gene encodes CDR1 MGHRA and CDR2 YSYEKL. CDR3 size: 16 residues. The specimen sequenced was PBMCs. The chain carries TRBV4-1 and TRBJ1-2, with 8 bases fitting TRBD1. The origin of this receptor is a woman aged 35 to 49 in good health and CMV-seronegative. CDR3 sequence (DNA): TGCGCCAGCAGCCAAACGGGACAGGCGATAAACTATGGCTACACCTTC. It is translated as CASSQTGQAINYGYTF.